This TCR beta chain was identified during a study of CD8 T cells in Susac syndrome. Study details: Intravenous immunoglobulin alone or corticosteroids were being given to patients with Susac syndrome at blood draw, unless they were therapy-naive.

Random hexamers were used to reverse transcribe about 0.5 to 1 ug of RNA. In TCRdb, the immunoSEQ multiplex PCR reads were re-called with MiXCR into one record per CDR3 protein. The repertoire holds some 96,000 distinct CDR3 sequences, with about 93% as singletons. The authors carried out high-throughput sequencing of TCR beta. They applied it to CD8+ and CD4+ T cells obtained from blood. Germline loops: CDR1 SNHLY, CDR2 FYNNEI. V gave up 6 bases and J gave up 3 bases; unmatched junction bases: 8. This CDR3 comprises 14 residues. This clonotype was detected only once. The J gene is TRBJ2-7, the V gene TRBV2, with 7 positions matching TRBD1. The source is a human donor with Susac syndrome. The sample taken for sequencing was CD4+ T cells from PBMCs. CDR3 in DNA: TGTGCCAGCAGGGCCGGACAGGCTTACTACGAGCAGTACTTC. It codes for CASRAGQAYYEQYF.